This TCR beta chain derives from a study of technical replicates of blood from several donors. Produced via immunoSEQ multiplex PCR; TCRdb's table is partial and in-frame only. Among 83,000 or so clones, approximately 90% were seen once, and the ten largest hold more than 0.2%. Germline assignment: CDR1 KGHSY and CDR2 FQNENV. The length of the CDR3 is 15 residues. V was clipped by 3 bases and J by 1 base; unmatched bases: 3. The chain uses TRBV16 and TRBJ1-1; 9 nucleotides match TRBD1. This clonotype was obtained from a human donor in good health. The material sequenced was T cells isolated from PBMCs. The CDR3 reads CASSQMDRGNTEAFF. CDR3 nucleotides: TGTGCCAGCAGCCAGATGGACAGGGGGAACACTGAAGCTTTCTTT.